This T cell receptor beta chain appears in the sequencing data of a study of technical replicates of blood from several donors. Assay used: immunoSEQ multiplex PCR; TCRdb lists only in-frame clones, some missing. The top ten clones hold 0.41% of a sample with approximately 80,000 clones, approximately 90% of them seen once. This CDR3 is built from 15 residues. The junction had 9 bases not matched to a gene; V was cut back by 6 bases and J by 1 base. The germline CDR1 and CDR2 sequences are SNHLY and FYNNEI. The sequence derives from a human donor in good health. V usage is TRBV2 and J usage is TRBJ2-7, with 7 nucleotides matching TRBD2. The sample consisted of T cells isolated from PBMCs. The DNA for the CDR3 is TGTGCCAGCAGGGTTACTAGCGAGGGATCCTACGAGCAGTACTTC. It codes for CASRVTSEGSYEQYF.